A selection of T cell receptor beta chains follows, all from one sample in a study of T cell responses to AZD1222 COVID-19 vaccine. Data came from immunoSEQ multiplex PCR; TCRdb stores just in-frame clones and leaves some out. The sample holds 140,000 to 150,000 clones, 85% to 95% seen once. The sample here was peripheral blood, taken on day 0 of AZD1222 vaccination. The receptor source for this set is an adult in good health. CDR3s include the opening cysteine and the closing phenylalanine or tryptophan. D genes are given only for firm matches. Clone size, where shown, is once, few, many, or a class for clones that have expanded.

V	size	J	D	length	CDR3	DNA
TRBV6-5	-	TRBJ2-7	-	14	CASSYSHLRSEQYF	TGTGCCAGCAGTTATTCCCATCTTCGATCCGAGCAGTACTTC
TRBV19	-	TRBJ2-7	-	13	CASQRDNSYEQYF	TGTGCCAGCCAACGGGACAACTCCTACGAGCAGTACTTC
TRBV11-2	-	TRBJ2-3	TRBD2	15	CASSFGTSAPDTQYF	TGTGCCAGCAGCTTCGGGACTAGCGCGCCGGATACGCAGTATTTT
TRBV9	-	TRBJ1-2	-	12	CASGWGYYGYTF	TGTGCCAGCGGATGGGGCTACTATGGCTACACCTTC
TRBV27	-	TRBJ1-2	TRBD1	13	CASRATGGYGYTF	TGTGCCAGCAGAGCGACAGGGGGGTATGGCTACACCTTC
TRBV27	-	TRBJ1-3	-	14	CASSTKGGGNTIYF	TGTGCCAGCAGTACCAAGGGGGGAGGAAACACCATATATTTT
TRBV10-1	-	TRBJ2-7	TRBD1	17	CASNTGATTNRTYEQYF	TGCGCCAGCAATACAGGGGCGACCACCAACCGTACCTACGAGCAGTACTTC
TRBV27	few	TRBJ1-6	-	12	CASSPINSPLHF	TGTGCCAGCAGTCCAATCAATTCACCCCTCCACTTT
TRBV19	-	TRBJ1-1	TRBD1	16	CASSILRTGGGPEAFF	TGTGCCAGTAGTATCCTCCGGACAGGGGGAGGCCCTGAAGCTTTCTTT
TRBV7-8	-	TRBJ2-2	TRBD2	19	CASSLGRLAFDANTGELFF	TGTGCCAGCAGCTTAGGGCGACTAGCATTCGACGCGAACACCGGGGAGCTGTTTTTT
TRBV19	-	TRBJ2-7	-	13	CASSGTGFHEQYF	TGTGCCAGTAGCGGTACAGGGTTCCACGAGCAGTACTTC
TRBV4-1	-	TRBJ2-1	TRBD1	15	CASSTGTGLYNEQFF	TGCGCCAGCAGCACCGGGACAGGCCTTTACAATGAGCAGTTCTTC
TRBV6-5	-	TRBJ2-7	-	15	CASSYSASEVHEQYF	TGTGCCAGCAGTTACTCGGCTTCAGAGGTCCACGAGCAGTACTTC
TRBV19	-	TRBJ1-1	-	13	CASSIMSTGEAFF	TGTGCCAGTAGTATAATGTCGACAGGAGAAGCTTTCTTT
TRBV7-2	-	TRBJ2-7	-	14	CASSQDRLTYEQYF	TGTGCCAGCAGCCAAGACAGGTTAACCTACGAGCAGTACTTC
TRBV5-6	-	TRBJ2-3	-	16	CASSFYWLAFTDTQYF	TGTGCCAGCAGCTTTTACTGGCTAGCCTTCACAGATACGCAGTATTTT
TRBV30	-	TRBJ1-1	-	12	CAWSKLSGAAFF	TGTGCCTGGAGTAAACTTTCGGGGGCAGCTTTCTTT
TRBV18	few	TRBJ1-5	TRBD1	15	CASSPPTGGNQPQHF	TGTGCCAGCTCACCACCGACAGGGGGCAATCAGCCCCAGCATTTT
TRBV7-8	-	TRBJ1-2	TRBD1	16	CASSLVRGGGDYGYTF	TGTGCCAGCAGCTTAGTTAGAGGGGGCGGAGACTATGGCTACACCTTC